This TCR beta chain derives from a study of blood T cell repertoires in COVID-19. At the level of the study: Material from acute and convalescent COVID-19 was sourced from the United States, Italy and Spain. PBMCs, B-cell-depleted T cells, or T cells were the source of the cDNA or gDNA that made up the material.

The method was immunoSEQ multiplex PCR; TCRdb's version includes in-frame clones alone and lacks a portion of them. The sample lists around 300,000 clones; about nine tenths were seen once. Cohorts were based on clinical histories the participants reported. Each recovered donor of Cohort 3 presented with two negative PCRs, clearance, or symptom resolution. Specimen: PBMCs or T cells enriched from blood (not recorded which). This sequence originates from a woman in her thirties or forties who had recovered from COVID-19.

This CDR3 is CASSLGQTYNEQFF. DNA of the CDR3: TGTGCCAGCAGTTTGGGTCAGACTTACAATGAGCAGTTCTTC. The chain uses TRBV27 and TRBJ2-1; no reliable D call. The V end was cut by 3 bases, the J end by 4 bases, with 10 bases between. This CDR3 has 14 amino acids. CDR1 is MNHEY, CDR2 SMNVEV, per germline (reference sequence).